One sample yielded the 29 T cell receptor beta chains listed below, sequenced in a study of shared clonotypes between healthy human individuals. Profiling relied on immunoSEQ multiplex PCR, and the TCRdb table lists in-frame clones only, not all of them. The sample contains around 2.3 million clones, around 95% of which appear only once. The sequencing input was naive CD4+ T cells sorted from blood. The subset is: CD45RA+ positively selected. The origin of the receptors is a man aged 18 to 29 in good health.

This sequence joins TRBV5-1 and TRBJ2-7, with D perhaps assigned TRBD1 or TRBD2 (5 bases each). V was trimmed by 5 bases and J by 2 bases, leaving 20 bases between them. This CDR3 region has 16 residues. CDR1 and CDR2 from the germline V gene are SGHRS and YFSETQ. The CDR3 sequence: CASRFGGPGRAYEQYF. CDR3 sequence (DNA): TGCGCCAGCAGGTTTGGGGGTCCGGGTAGGGCCTACGAGCAGTACTTC.

This clone was recorded only once. V is TRBV7-2 and J is TRBJ1-1; D remains unclear. Trimming took off 1 base at V and 0 bases at J, with 18 bases between the two ends. Germline V gene sequence: CDR1 SGHTA, CDR2 FQGNSA. This CDR3 contains 18 residues. CDR3 region: CASSLEPGRFFMNTEAFF. For the CDR3, the DNA is TGTGCCAGCAGCTTAGAACCGGGCCGCTTTTTTATGAACACTGAAGCTTTCTTT.

This clone was seen only once. The chain carries TRBV7-2 and TRBJ2-7, with TRBD2 as a possible D gene (6 bases). There are 15 residues in the CDR3. The V gene lost 1 base and the J gene lost 2 bases, with 12 bases spanning the gap. Germline V lookup: CDR1 SGHTA, CDR2 FQGNSA. CDR3 in DNA: TGTGCCAGCAGCTTAGTGGGGCGGGGAACCTACGAGCAGTACTTC. As protein: CASSLVGRGTYEQYF.

The chain uses TRBV10-3 and TRBJ1-4, with 8 bases identical to TRBD1. CDR3 size: 14 residues. Germline V CDR1 and CDR2: ENHRY, SYGVKD. With V trimmed by 5 bases and J by 6 bases, 5 bases remained unmatched. CDR3 protein: CAISNRGEDEKLFF. CDR3 DNA sequence: TGTGCCATCAGTAACAGGGGGGAAGATGAAAAACTGTTTTTT.

The genes are TRBV20-1 and TRBJ1-1, with unresolved D. Germline V CDR1 and CDR2: DFQATT, SNEGSKA (reference sequence). This CDR3 is 11 amino acids long. The ends were cut back, 4 bases at V and 2 bases at J, with 5 bases in the middle. The CDR3 here is CSANANTEAFF. The CDR3 bases are TGCAGTGCTAACGCAAACACTGAAGCTTTCTTT.

This clone has just one count. This rearrangement joins TRBV18 to TRBJ1-3; 8 bases are a match to TRBD1. This CDR3 is 16 amino acids long. Germline V gene data show CDR1 as KGHSH and CDR2 as LQKENI. The V segment lost 3 bases and the J segment 3 bases; nucleotides outside the gene matches: 7. The CDR3 sequence is CASSPLGTGIGNTIYF. The CDR3 DNA reads as TGTGCCAGCTCACCTCTGGGGACAGGAATTGGAAACACCATATATTTT.

The V call is TRBV4-1, the J call TRBJ2-3; 14 bases are a match to TRBD2. CDR1 is MGHRA, CDR2 YSYEKL, per germline. This CDR3 comprises 14 residues. Losses at the gene ends were 8 bases for V and 6 bases for J; bases not matched to a gene: 4. The CDR3 protein is CASGGLAGADTQYF. CDR3 nucleotides: TGCGCCAGCGGGGGACTAGCGGGGGCTGATACGCAGTATTTT.

This clone was recorded once. The CDR3 nucleotides read TGTGCCAGTAACCGGGGGACTTTCCCCACAGATACGCAGTATTTT. Its translation is CASNRGTFPTDTQYF. The chain carries TRBV6-5 and TRBJ2-3; tentatively, D is TRBD2 (6 bases). CDR3 length: 15 amino acids. Germline V gives CDR1 MNHEY, CDR2 SVGAGI. With 9 bases removed from V and 2 bases from J, the gap between germline ends came to 18 bases.

V usage is TRBV9 and J usage is TRBJ2-5, with D unresolved. V dropped 1 base and J dropped 2 bases, with 15 bases sitting between them. This CDR3 has 16 amino acids. Germline lookup yields CDR1 SGDLS and CDR2 YYNGEE. CDR3 loop: CASSVSPVGRQETQYF. CDR3 coding DNA: TGTGCCAGCAGCGTATCCCCTGTCGGACGACAAGAGACCCAGTACTTC.

This chain connects TRBV5-3 to TRBJ2-7; 11 bases agree with TRBD2. TRBV5-3 is sorted into the ORF group, with uncertain function. The CDR3 runs to 17 residues. The V segment lost 4 bases and the J segment 2 bases; nucleotides outside the gene matches: 11. CDR3 loop: CARSPGVAGGSTYEQYF. For the CDR3, the DNA is TGTGCCAGAAGCCCGGGGGTAGCGGGAGGGAGTACCTACGAGCAGTACTTC.

The V gene is TRBV4-3, the J gene TRBJ1-2; D is unresolved. Trimming removed 4 bases at V and 0 bases at J, with 18 bases between. CDR1 and CDR2 from the germline V gene are LGHNA and YSLEER. This CDR3 is 17 amino acids long. CDR3 in amino acids: CASSPNLGMAANYGYTF. Written as DNA, the CDR3 is TGCGCCAGCAGCCCCAACCTCGGAATGGCTGCTAACTATGGCTACACCTTC.

The V call is TRBV11-2, the J call TRBJ1-1; TRBD1 is a possible D gene (5 bases). Germline CDR1 SGHAT, CDR2 FQNNGV. This CDR3 comprises 14 residues. V was cut by 1 base and J by 4 bases, with 10 bases left in between. CDR3 coding DNA: TGTGCCAGCAGCTTAGTCGGGGGGACCACTGAAGCTTTCTTT. Protein: CASSLVGGTTEAFF.

The chain has TRBV28 and TRBJ1-2; TRBD1 matches at 7 bases. This CDR3 comprises 13 residues. Germline CDR1 reads MDHEN; CDR2 reads SYDVKM. J lost 8 bases, V lost 5 bases, and 8 bases had no gene match. CDR3 in DNA: TGTGCCAGCAGTCAAAACAGGGGTGGAGGCTACACCTTC. Residues: CASSQNRGGGYTF.

The chain carries TRBV10-3 and TRBJ2-7, with D perhaps TRBD2 (6 bases). The V and J ends lost 4 bases and 7 bases respectively, with 14 bases between them. There are 13 residues in the CDR3. Germline V lookup: CDR1 ENHRY, CDR2 SYGVKD. CDR3 region: CAISGDMEGEQYF. The CDR3 DNA reads as TGTGCCATCAGTGGAGACATGGAGGGGGAGCAGTACTTC.

As regards this clone: The same CDR3 also results from other DNA sequences found in this sample. The rearrangement joins TRBV28 to TRBJ2-7, with D unclear. Germline loops: CDR1 MDHEN, CDR2 SYDVKM. The CDR3 length is 11 residues. Trimming left V 4 bases short and J 3 bases short, with 4 bases between. CDR3 amino acids: CASSSGYEQYF. The CDR3, as DNA: TGTGCCAGCAGTTCCGGCTACGAGCAGTACTTC.

The gene calls are TRBV30 and TRBJ2-7; 8 nucleotides agree with TRBD2. The CDR3 is made up of 14 amino acids. Germline V CDR1 and CDR2: GTSNPN, SVGIG (reference sequence). The J segment lost 7 bases and the V segment lost 1 base, leaving 9 bases of the junction unmatched. The CDR3 protein is CAWSASAGVREQYF. The CDR3 DNA sequence: TGTGCCTGGAGTGCCTCAGCGGGAGTGAGGGAGCAGTACTTC.

The V gene is TRBV15, the J gene TRBJ2-5; 7 nucleotides line up with TRBD1. The CDR3 consists of 14 residues. Germline values: CDR1 LNHNV, CDR2 YYDKDF (reference sequence). J gave up 1 base and V 7 bases, and 6 bases lay outside the gene matches. The CDR3 spells CATNQQGIQETQYF. For the CDR3, the DNA is TGTGCCACCAACCAACAGGGGATCCAAGAGACCCAGTACTTC.

The rearrangement links TRBV5-1 to TRBJ2-3, with TRBD2 as a possible D gene (5 bases). The V gene lost 6 bases and the J gene lost 2 bases, with 13 bases spanning the gap. This CDR3 contains 14 residues. The germline gives CDR1 SGHRS, CDR2 YFSETQ. CDR3 in amino acids: CASIREGFTDTQYF. The CDR3 coding sequence is TGCGCCAGCATCCGTGAGGGATTCACAGATACGCAGTATTTT.

The chain joins TRBV29-1 to TRBJ2-6; 8 bases align to TRBD1. CDR3 length equals 15 residues. Looked up from germline, CDR1 is SQVTM and CDR2 is ANQGSEA. Trimming cost V 4 bases and J 2 bases; bases outside gene matches: 4. CDR3 in DNA: TGCAGCGTTGGCGACAGGGGAACTGGGGCCAACGTCCTGACTTTC. It encodes CSVGDRGTGANVLTF.

This sequence joins TRBV5-1 and TRBJ1-2, with 9 bases matching TRBD1. This CDR3 region has 16 residues. The germline V gene has CDR1 SGHRS and CDR2 YFSETQ. The junction had 14 bases not matched to a gene; V was cut back by 3 bases and J by 8 bases. CDR3: CASSWGQGRMGEGYTF. CDR3 coding DNA: TGCGCCAGCAGCTGGGGACAGGGTAGGATGGGAGAAGGCTACACCTTC.

The chain carries TRBV18 and TRBJ1-5; D call uncertain. The germline V gene has CDR1 KGHSH and CDR2 LQKENI. V was clipped by 8 bases and J by 5 bases, with 10 bases between them. The length of the CDR3 is 12 residues. CDR3 nucleotide sequence: TGTGCCAGCGCAGAAGTGGATCAGCCCCAGCATTTT. Translated, it gives CASAEVDQPQHF.

To note about this clone: Other DNA sequences within the sample encode an identical CDR3. The chain carries TRBV9 and TRBJ2-7; 9 bases match TRBD1. This CDR3 is 14 amino acids long. Germline V CDR1 and CDR2: SGDLS, YYNGEE. V dropped 0 bases and J dropped 4; count of bases not matched to a gene: 2. The CDR3 DNA follows: TGTGCCAGCAGCGTAGCCGGACAGGGGTACGAGCAGTACTTC. It codes for CASSVAGQGYEQYF. The full variable domain, with the rest looked up from reference TRBV9 and TRBJ2-7, is DSGVTQTPKHLITATGQRVTLRCSPRSGDLSVYWYQQSLDQGLQFLIQYYNGEERAKGNILERFSAQQFPDLHSELNLSSLELGDSALYFCASSVAGQGYEQYFGPGTRLTVT.

This clone has a handful of counts. CDR3 bases: TGTGCCAGCAGACAGGGGGCGGGCAATCAGCCCCAGCATTTT. It codes for CASRQGAGNQPQHF. This chain connects TRBV2 to TRBJ1-5; 9 bases line up with TRBD1. V trimming: 6 bases; J trimming: 2 bases; junction bases outside the gene matches: 2. The CDR3 is made up of 14 amino acids. CDR1 is SNHLY and CDR2 is FYNNEI in the germline V gene.

This sequence joins TRBV28 and TRBJ2-7, with unresolved D. The CDR3 length is 11 residues. The germline V gene has CDR1 MDHEN and CDR2 SYDVKM. The V end was cut by 3 bases, the J end by 5 bases, with 5 bases between. Here the CDR3 DNA reads TGTGCCAGCAGTTTCTGGCACGAGCAGTACTTC. Translating it yields CASSFWHEQYF.

CDR3 DNA sequence: TGTGCCAGCAGCCCAGGACTAGCGGGGTTCCCGGGAGATACGCAGTATTTT. It specifies CASSPGLAGFPGDTQYF. The chain couples TRBV7-3 to TRBJ2-3, with TRBD2 identical over 12 bases. The CDR3 sequence is 17 residues long. The germline V gene encodes CDR1 SGHTA and CDR2 FQGTGA. With V trimmed by 5 bases and J by 5 bases, 11 bases remained unmatched.

This sequence joins TRBV18 and TRBJ1-2; D ambiguous. The germline V gene encodes CDR1 KGHSH and CDR2 LQKENI. The CDR3 loop spans 11 amino acids. V was cut by 2 bases and J by 8 bases, with 6 bases left in between. CDR3 bases: TGTGCCAGCTCACCAGGGGAGGGCTACACCTTC. Translated: CASSPGEGYTF. Variable domain in full (rest from reference TRBV18 and TRBJ1-2): NAGVMQNPRHLVRRRGQEARLRCSPMKGHSHVYWYRQLPEEGLKFMVYLQKENIIDESGMPKERFSAEFPKEGPSILRIQQVVRGDSAAYFCASSPGEGYTFGSGTRLTVV.

The rearrangement joins TRBV6-1 to TRBJ2-7, with a tentative D call TRBD2 (6 bases). V dropped 7 bases and J dropped 6 bases, with 16 bases sitting between them. Per germline, CDR1 MNHNS and CDR2 SASEGT. The CDR3 extends over 13 amino acids. CDR3 coding DNA: TGTGCCAGCATTATAAACAGCGGGTCCGAGCAGTACTTC. As protein: CASIINSGSEQYF.

This chain joins TRBV9 and TRBJ1-3; TRBD1 matches at 7 bases. This CDR3 has 16 amino acids. Unmatched junction bases numbered 5, after V lost 2 bases and J lost 0 bases. Per germline, CDR1 SGDLS and CDR2 YYNGEE. CDR3 region: CASSVRQGISGNTIYF. The DNA for the CDR3 is TGTGCCAGCAGCGTCCGACAGGGAATCTCTGGAAACACCATATATTTT. Using reference TRBV9 and TRBJ1-3 for the parts outside the CDR3, the full variable domain is DSGVTQTPKHLITATGQRVTLRCSPRSGDLSVYWYQQSLDQGLQFLIQYYNGEERAKGNILERFSAQQFPDLHSELNLSSLELGDSALYFCASSVRQGISGNTIYFGEGSWLTVV.

The CDR3 sequence is CARGPGLSSTDTQYF. Here the CDR3 DNA reads TGTGCCCGGGGACCGGGACTTAGTAGCACAGATACGCAGTATTTT. The gene calls are TRBV30 and TRBJ2-3; tentative D call: TRBD2 (6 bases). The CDR3 is 15 amino acids. Germline-derived CDR1 and CDR2 are GTSNPN and SVGIG (reference sequence). V lost 8 bases to trimming and J lost 0 bases, with 18 bases between them. Variable domain in full (rest from reference TRBV30 and TRBJ2-3): SQTIHQWPATLVQPVGSPLSLECTVEGTSNPNLYWYRQAAGRGLQLLFYSVGIGQISSEVPQNLSASRPQDRQFILSSKKLLLSDSGFYLCARGPGLSSTDTQYFGPGTRLTVL.